This TCR beta chain was documented in a study of a mutant IDH1 vaccine in newly diagnosed glioma. In the study overall: Earlier treatment was radiotherapy, temozolomide, or both, with most getting both. Findings and caveats of the study: Pseudoprogression seemed unrelated to changes in top peripheral T cell clonotypes. Vaccination elicited immune responses in 93.3% of patients.

A word on this clone: No antigen is known for it.

Profiling relied on immunoSEQ multiplex PCR, and the TCRdb table lists in-frame clones only, not all of them. Of around 92,000 clones in the sample, 83% are singletons; the top ten hold around 7%. The CDR3 has 13 residues. Germline assignment: CDR1 LNHDA and CDR2 SQIVND (reference sequence). V shed 4 bases and J 2 bases; nucleotides not matched to a gene: 1. Time point in this sample: baseline, week 1 (first vaccination visit). Treatment denoted: pre-vaccination baseline after standard-of-care therapy. Astrocytomas found in donors were new, WHO grade 3 or 4, IDH1-mutant and ATRX-lost. Material: PBMCs, obtained from a glioma patient treated with radiotherapy, temozolomide or both. This chain links TRBV19 with TRBJ1-1; 7 bases line up with TRBD1. The TCR originated in a woman aged 50 to 60 with glioma. CDR3 sequence reads: CASSRDRNTEAFF. The CDR3, as DNA: TGTGCCAGTAGTAGGGACAGAAACACTGAAGCTTTCTTT.